This TCR beta chain was profiled in a study of T cell repertoires in cytomegalovirus infection. MiXCR, applied by TCRdb to the reads, yields one record per CDR3 protein. The sample yields approximately 500,000 distinct CDR3 sequences, about 10% seen once. This clonotype was recorded a few times. As yet, its antigen is unknown. Study-level points and caveats: People with CMV and the relevant HLA were identified by cumulative public TCR beta family frequency.

Germline V gene lookup returns CDR1 LNHNV and CDR2 YYDKDF (reference sequence). V was trimmed by 0 bases and J by 8 bases, leaving 5 bases between them. This CDR3 contains 13 residues. This clonotype originated in a human donor in good health (CMV status not recorded). Some clones in this sample may be carry-over from other donors' samples. The chain combines TRBV15 with TRBJ1-6; D remains unclear. The sample comprised PBMCs. CDR3 amino acids: CATSRDSYSPLHF. In nucleotides, the CDR3 is TGTGCCACCAGCAGAGATTCGTATTCACCCCTCCACTTT.